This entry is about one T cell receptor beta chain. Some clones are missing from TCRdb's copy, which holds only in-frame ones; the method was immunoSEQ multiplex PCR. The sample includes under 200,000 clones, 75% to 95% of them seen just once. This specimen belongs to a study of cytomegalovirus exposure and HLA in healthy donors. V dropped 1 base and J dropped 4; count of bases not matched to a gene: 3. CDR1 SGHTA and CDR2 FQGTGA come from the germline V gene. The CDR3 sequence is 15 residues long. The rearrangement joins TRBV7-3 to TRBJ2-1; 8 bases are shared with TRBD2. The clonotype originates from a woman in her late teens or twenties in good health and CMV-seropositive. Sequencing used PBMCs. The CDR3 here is CASSLRAGEYNEQFF. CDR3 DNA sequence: TGTGCCAGCAGCTTAAGAGCGGGAGAGTACAATGAGCAGTTCTTC.